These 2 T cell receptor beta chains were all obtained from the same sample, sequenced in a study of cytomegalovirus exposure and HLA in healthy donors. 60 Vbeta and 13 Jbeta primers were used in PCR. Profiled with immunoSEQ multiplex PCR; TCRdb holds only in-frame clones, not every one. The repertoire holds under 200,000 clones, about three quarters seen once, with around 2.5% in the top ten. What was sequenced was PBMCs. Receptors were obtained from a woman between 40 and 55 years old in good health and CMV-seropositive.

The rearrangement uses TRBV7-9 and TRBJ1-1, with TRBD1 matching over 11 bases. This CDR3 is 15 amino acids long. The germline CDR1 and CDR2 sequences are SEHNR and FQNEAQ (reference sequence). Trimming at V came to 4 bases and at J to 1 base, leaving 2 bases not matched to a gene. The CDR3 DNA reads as TGTGCCAGCAGCTGGGGACAGGGGGAGAACACTGAAGCTTTCTTT. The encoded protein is CASSWGQGENTEAFF.

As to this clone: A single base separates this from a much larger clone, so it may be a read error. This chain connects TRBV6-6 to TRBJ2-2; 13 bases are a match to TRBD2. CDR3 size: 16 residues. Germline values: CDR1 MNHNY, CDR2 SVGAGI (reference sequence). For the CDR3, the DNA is TGTGCCAGCAGTGCCGGACTAGCGGGGGACACCGGGAAGCTGTTTTTT. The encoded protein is CASSAGLAGDTGKLFF.